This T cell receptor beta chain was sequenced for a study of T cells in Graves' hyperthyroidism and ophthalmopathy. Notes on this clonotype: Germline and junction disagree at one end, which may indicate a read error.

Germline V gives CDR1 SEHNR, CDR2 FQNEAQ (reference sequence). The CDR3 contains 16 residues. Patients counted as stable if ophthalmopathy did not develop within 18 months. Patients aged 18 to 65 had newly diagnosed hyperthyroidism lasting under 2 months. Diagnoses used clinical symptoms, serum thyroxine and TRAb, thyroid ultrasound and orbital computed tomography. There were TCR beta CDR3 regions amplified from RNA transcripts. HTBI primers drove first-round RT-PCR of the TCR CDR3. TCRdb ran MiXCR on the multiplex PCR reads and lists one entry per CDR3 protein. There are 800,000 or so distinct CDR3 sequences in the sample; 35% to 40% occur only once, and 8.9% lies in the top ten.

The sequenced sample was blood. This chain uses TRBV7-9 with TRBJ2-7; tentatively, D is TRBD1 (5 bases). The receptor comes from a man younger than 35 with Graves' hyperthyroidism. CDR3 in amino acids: CASSQLPKGSSYEQYF. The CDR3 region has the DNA TGCGCCAGCAGCCAACTTCCGAAGGGGTCCTCCTACGAGCAGTACTTC.